The entry that follows covers one TCR beta chain sequence. This record belongs to a study of blood T cell repertoires in COVID-19. Germline values: CDR1 LGHDT, CDR2 YNNKEL (reference sequence). This CDR3 contains 13 residues. With V trimmed by 2 bases and J by 6 bases, 0 bases remained unmatched. Assay used: immunoSEQ multiplex PCR; TCRdb lists only in-frame clones, some missing. The data contain approximately 200,000 clones, approximately 84% of them singletons. Resolution of symptoms, clearance, or two negative PCRs was present in recovered Cohort 3 donors. The chain is built from TRBV3-1 (or the pseudogene TRBV3-2) and TRBJ1-5; 8 bases are shared with TRBD1. The sequenced material came from PBMCs or T cells enriched from blood (not recorded which). This TCR was recovered from a man aged 60 to 75 who had recovered from COVID-19. The chain's CDR3 is CASSQQGAQPQHF. The CDR3 nucleotides read TGTGCCAGCAGCCAACAGGGGGCTCAGCCCCAGCATTTT.